This T cell receptor beta chain was documented in a study of T and B cells in COVID-19 patients. Whole-study results and caveats: CD4+, regulatory T cell, CD8+ and sorted SARS-CoV-2-responsive or tetramer+ T cells were not yet sequenced. Early severe-case samples and blood from mildly ill patients during symptoms were in short supply. At recovery TRB diversity and richness exceeded healthy donors, after highly clonal active COVID-19 repertoires.

Multiplex PCR with BIOMED2 TRB-A/B primer pools amplified TRB rearrangements. TCRdb re-called the multiplex PCR reads with MiXCR, one entry per CDR3 protein. The sample lists 8,000 to 10,000 distinct CDR3 sequences; 28% were seen once. Per germline, CDR1 LNHDA and CDR2 SQIVND (reference sequence). The CDR3 consists of 18 residues. V shed 5 bases, J shed 7 bases, and the junction held 11 bases outside the gene matches. TRB was amplified from approximately 250-480 ng of blood genomic DNA. Points on this clonotype: Its specificity is unknown.

Sequenced: blood. The clonotype was recovered from a human donor who had recovered from COVID-19. This chain connects TRBV19 to TRBJ2-2; 15 positions match TRBD2. This CDR3 is CASSRGTSGGPLSGELFF. CDR3 bases: TGTGCCAGTAGTCGGGGGACTAGCGGGGGGCCGTTGAGCGGGGAGCTGTTTTTT.